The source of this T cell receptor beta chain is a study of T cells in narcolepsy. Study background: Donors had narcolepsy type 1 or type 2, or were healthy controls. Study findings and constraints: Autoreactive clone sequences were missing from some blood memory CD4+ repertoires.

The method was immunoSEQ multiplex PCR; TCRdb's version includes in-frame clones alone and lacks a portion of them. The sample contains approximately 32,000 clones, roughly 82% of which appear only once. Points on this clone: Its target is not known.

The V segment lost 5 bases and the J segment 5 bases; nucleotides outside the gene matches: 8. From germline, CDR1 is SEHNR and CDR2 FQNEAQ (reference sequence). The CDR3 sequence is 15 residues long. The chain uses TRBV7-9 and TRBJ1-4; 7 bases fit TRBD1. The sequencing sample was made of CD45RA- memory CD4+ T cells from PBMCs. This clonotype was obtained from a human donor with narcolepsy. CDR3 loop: CASSPGDSYNEKLFF. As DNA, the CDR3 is TGTGCCAGCAGCCCAGGGGACAGTTACAATGAAAAACTGTTTTTT.